The source of this T cell receptor beta chain is a study of T-cell memory formation after mild COVID-19. From the 5' RACE reads, TCRdb called clonotypes with MiXCR, one entry per CDR3 protein. The sample has roughly 350,000 distinct CDR3 sequences, roughly 13% seen once; the top ten hold 20% to 25%. Study-wide results and caveats: Day 37-peaking second-wave clones had unconfirmed SARS-CoV-2 specificity.

Concerning this clonotype itself: Its antigen is unidentified.

The CDR3 runs 13 residues. CDR1 is SGHTA, CDR2 FQGNSA, per germline. V lost 3 bases, J lost 10 bases, and 6 bases stayed unmatched. The chain links TRBV7-2 to TRBJ2-1; 7 nucleotides align to TRBD2. This TCR came from a man aged 18 to 35 who had mild COVID-19 (a few samples of this study predate the infection). Cell type and time point are not known. Sequenced: PBMCs or a T cell subset sorted from them (not recorded which). The CDR3 DNA is TGTGCCAGCAGCTTTTCGGGGGGAAACGAGCAGTTCTTC. Translated: CASSFSGGNEQFF.